This TCR beta chain was found in a study of CD8 T cells in Susac syndrome. TCR beta from blood CD8+ and CD4+ T cells was sequenced. From germline, CDR1 is SQVTM and CDR2 ANQGSEA. The CDR3 consists of 15 residues. With 3 bases clipped from V and 2 bases from J, the junction kept 9 bases outside the gene matches. The RNA, about 0.5 to 1 ug, was put through reverse transcription using random hexamers. The CDR3 of TCR beta was amplified by immunoSEQ multiplex PCR across 54 Vbeta and 13 Jbeta. TCRdb itself ran the immunoSEQ multiplex PCR reads through MiXCR, one entry per CDR3 protein. Of around 230,000 distinct CDR3 sequences listed, around 96% are singletons.

The sample was CD4+ T cells from PBMCs. V usage is TRBV29-1 and J usage is TRBJ1-1; TRBD1 matches 7 bases. This clonotype was sampled from a human donor with multiple sclerosis. CDR3 coding DNA: TGCAGCGTTGACGGCAGGGGGGCGGATAACACTGAAGCTTTCTTT. Its translation: CSVDGRGADNTEAFF.